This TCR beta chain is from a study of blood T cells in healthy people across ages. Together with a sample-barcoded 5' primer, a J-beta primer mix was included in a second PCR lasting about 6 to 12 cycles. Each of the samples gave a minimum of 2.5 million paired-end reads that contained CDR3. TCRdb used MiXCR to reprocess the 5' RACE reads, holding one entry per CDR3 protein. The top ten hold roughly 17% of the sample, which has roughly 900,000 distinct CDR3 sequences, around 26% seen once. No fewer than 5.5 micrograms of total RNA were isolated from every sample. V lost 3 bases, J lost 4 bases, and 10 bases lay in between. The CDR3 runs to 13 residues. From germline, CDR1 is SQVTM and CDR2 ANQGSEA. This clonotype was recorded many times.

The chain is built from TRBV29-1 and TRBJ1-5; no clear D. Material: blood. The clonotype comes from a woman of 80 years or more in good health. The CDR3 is CSVEIGPNQPQHF. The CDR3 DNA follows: TGCAGCGTTGAGATCGGCCCAAATCAGCCCCAGCATTTT.